These 21 T cell receptor beta chains share one sample of origin, sequenced in a study of blood T cell repertoires in COVID-19. Clones were sequenced by immunoSEQ multiplex PCR, and TCRdb holds only the in-frame ones, with some missing. The sample consists of about 240,000 clones, about nine tenths of them appearing once. Sequences were obtained from peripheral blood. These receptors came from a young man with COVID-19, enrolled during active disease.

The chain carries TRBV11-1 and TRBJ2-3; tentatively, D is TRBD2 (5 bases). CDR1 and CDR2 (germline): SGHAT, FQDESV (reference sequence). With 4 bases removed from V and 2 bases from J, the gap between germline ends came to 13 bases. The CDR3 extends over 15 amino acids. This CDR3 is CASSYRPGVTDTQYF. As DNA, the CDR3 is TGTGCCAGCAGCTATCGCCCCGGGGTCACAGATACGCAGTATTTT.

The gene calls are TRBV25-1 and TRBJ1-2; D is uncertain. V was trimmed by 1 base and J by 0 bases, leaving 15 bases between them. The CDR3 spans 17 residues. Germline V CDR1 and CDR2: MGHDK, SYGVNS. DNA for the CDR3: TGTGCCAGCAGTGAATCGTGGGAGGACGGATCTAACTATGGCTACACCTTC. Its protein product is CASSESWEDGSNYGYTF.

The genes are TRBV18 and TRBJ2-1; D perhaps matches TRBD1 (6 bases). V shed 3 bases and J shed 4 bases, with 7 bases lying between them. This CDR3 is 13 amino acids long. Germline CDR1 and CDR2: KGHSH and LQKENI. CDR3 loop: CASSPGQYNEQFF. DNA of the CDR3: TGTGCCAGCTCACCGGGACAATACAATGAGCAGTTCTTC.

The chain combines TRBV19 with TRBJ1-4; no firm D call. Germline CDR1 LNHDA, CDR2 SQIVND (reference sequence). The CDR3 is 14 residues long. V was shortened by 5 bases and J by 1 base, with 8 bases between the two germline ends. The CDR3 sequence: CASSSQITNEKLFF. DNA of the CDR3: TGTGCCAGTAGTTCTCAGATAACTAATGAAAAACTGTTTTTT.

The chain carries TRBV25-1 and TRBJ2-7, with D maybe TRBD2 (5 bases). Germline V CDR1 and CDR2: MGHDK, SYGVNS. This CDR3 is built from 15 residues. Trimming cost V 3 bases and J 6 bases, with 18 bases left between them. CDR3 DNA: TGTGCCAGCAGTGATAGTGCTAGCCTCCCGGGCGAGCAGTACTTC. It yields the protein CASSDSASLPGEQYF.

The rearrangement links TRBV5-1 to TRBJ2-7, with TRBD2 matching over 9 bases. The CDR3 is 14 amino acids. V gave up 4 bases and J gave up 2 bases; unmatched junction bases: 4. Per germline, CDR1 SGHRS and CDR2 YFSETQ. The CDR3 DNA reads TGCGCCAGCAGCCCTAGCGGGGATACCTACGAGCAGTACTTC. Its translation: CASSPSGDTYEQYF.

This clone was seen a single time. The chain recombines TRBV5-6 with TRBJ2-7; 8 bases line up with TRBD1. V trimming: 1 base; J trimming: 0 bases; junction bases outside the gene matches: 9. CDR1 and CDR2 (germline): SGHDT, YYEEEE. The CDR3 extends over 17 amino acids. The CDR3 bases are TGTGCCAGCAGCTTGTCTTTCAGGGGGCCCCACTCCTACGAGCAGTACTTC. It encodes CASSLSFRGPHSYEQYF.

V is TRBV10-3 and J is TRBJ2-3; 7 bases align to TRBD2. V was pared by 11 bases and J by 0 bases, with 11 bases of the junction left unmatched. The germline V gene encodes CDR1 ENHRY and CDR2 SYGVKD. This CDR3 spans 15 amino acids. The CDR3 is CALGPGGGSTDTQYF. DNA for the CDR3: TGTGCCCTCGGCCCGGGCGGGGGAAGCACAGATACGCAGTATTTT.

This rearrangement joins TRBV5-5 to TRBJ2-2; unclear D gene. V was pared by 3 bases and J by 3 bases, with 15 bases between. Germline values: CDR1 SGHKS, CDR2 YYEKEE (reference sequence). The CDR3 is 16 amino acids. The CDR3 loop is CASSSLSGSDTGELFF. CDR3 sequence (DNA): TGTGCCAGCAGCTCCCTTAGTGGAAGCGACACCGGGGAGCTGTTTTTT.

The CDR3 region is CAISLTGDETQYF. The DNA for the CDR3 is TGTGCCATCAGCCTGACAGGGGACGAGACCCAGTACTTC. The chain uses TRBV10-3 and TRBJ2-5; 8 bases are shared with TRBD1. The V gene's germline CDR1 is ENHRY and CDR2 SYGVKD. V trimming: 6 bases; J trimming: 5 bases; junction bases outside the gene matches: 5. The CDR3 loop spans 13 amino acids.

The V call is TRBV24-1, the J call TRBJ2-2; D unclear. V was shortened by 0 bases and J by 6 bases, with 4 bases between the two germline ends. Germline V lookup: CDR1 KGHDR, CDR2 SFDVKD. The CDR3 covers 13 residues. DNA of the CDR3: TGTGCCACCAGTGATTTGATAGCCGGGGAGCTGTTTTTT. This translates into CATSDLIAGELFF.

The J gene is TRBJ1-6, the V gene TRBV3-1 (or the pseudogene TRBV3-2); D gene ambiguous. CDR3 length: 14 residues. Per the germline V gene, CDR1 is LGHDT and CDR2 is YNNKEL (reference sequence). The germline V and J ends were trimmed by 0 bases and 7 bases, with 7 bases remaining between them. The CDR3 region is CASSQDGLNSPLHF. The CDR3 bases are TGTGCCAGCAGCCAAGACGGACTGAATTCACCCCTCCACTTT.

This sequence joins TRBV28 and TRBJ2-7, with a possible D match to TRBD1 (5 bases). From germline, CDR1 is MDHEN and CDR2 SYDVKM. The CDR3 sequence is 16 residues long. Trimming stripped 3 bases from V and 0 bases from J, with 15 bases between. The CDR3 DNA reads TGTGCCAGCAGTTTTCAGTTGACGACAGCCTCCTACGAGCAGTACTTC. Protein product: CASSFQLTTASYEQYF.

The rearrangement joins TRBV5-4 to TRBJ2-5; TRBD1 matches at 8 bases. This CDR3 has 14 amino acids. Losses at the gene ends were 4 bases for V and 4 bases for J; bases not matched to a gene: 6. Germline loops: CDR1 SGHNT, CDR2 YYREEE (reference sequence). CDR3 nucleotide sequence: TGTGCCAGCAGCGGGACAGGCATGGGAGAGACCCAGTACTTC. Protein sequence: CASSGTGMGETQYF. Drawing the rest from reference TRBV5-4 and TRBJ2-5, the complete variable domain is ETGVTQSPTHLIKTRGQQVTLRCSSQSGHNTVSWYQQALGQGPQFIFQYYREEENGRGNFPPRFSGLQFPNYSSELNVNALELDDSALYLCASSGTGMGETQYFGPGTRLLVL.

The chain combines TRBV5-6 with TRBJ2-6; perhaps TRBD1 as D (6 bases). Germline CDR1 is SGHDT and CDR2 is YYEEEE. CDR3 size: 14 residues. Trimming left V 3 bases short and J 2 bases short, with 6 bases between. CDR3 in DNA: TGTGCCAGCAGCTCAGGGGCTGGGGCCAACGTCCTGACTTTC. Its protein is CASSSGAGANVLTF.

The V call is TRBV18, the J call TRBJ1-3; no reliable D call. The CDR3 extends over 15 amino acids. Germline CDR1 is KGHSH and CDR2 is LQKENI. The ends were cut back, 3 bases at V and 0 bases at J, with 9 bases in the middle. DNA of the CDR3: TGTGCCAGCTCACCGGTCGGGAGCTCTGGAAACACCATATATTTT. Its protein product is CASSPVGSSGNTIYF.

The CDR3 protein is CASNPTVDTGELFF. CDR3 nucleotides: TGTGCCAGCAATCCTACAGTGGACACCGGGGAGCTGTTTTTT. This rearrangement joins TRBV2 to TRBJ2-2; D unclear. The germline V gene encodes CDR1 SNHLY and CDR2 FYNNEI. CDR3 length: 14 amino acids. V was trimmed by 7 bases and J by 3 bases, leaving 12 bases between them. Complete variable domain (other parts from reference TRBV2 and TRBJ2-2): EPEVTQTPSHQVTQMGQEVILRCVPISNHLYFYWYRQILGQKVEFLVSFYNNEISEKSEIFDDQFSVERPDGSNFTLKIRSTKLEDSAMYFCASNPTVDTGELFFGEGSRLTVL.

The chain is built from TRBV6-6 and TRBJ1-1; D gene uncertain. Trimming cost V 5 bases and J 1 base, with 17 bases left between them. The CDR3 covers 16 residues. Germline V lookup: CDR1 MNHNY, CDR2 SVGAGI (reference sequence). The CDR3 here is CASSTGVGAGNTEAFF. The CDR3 DNA reads TGTGCCAGCAGTACCGGGGTGGGCGCGGGGAACACTGAAGCTTTCTTT.

J is TRBJ1-2 and V is TRBV7-2, with a tentative D call TRBD1 (5 bases). The ends were cut back, 5 bases at V and 8 bases at J, with 15 bases in the middle. The CDR3 is 13 amino acids. CDR1 and CDR2 (germline): SGHTA, FQGNSA. The DNA of the CDR3 is TGTGCCAGCAGCGCGGACACCTACGGGGGCTACACCTTC. Translating gives CASSADTYGGYTF. The whole variable domain, filled in from reference TRBV7-2 and TRBJ1-2, reads GAGVSQSPSNKVTEKGKDVELRCDPISGHTALYWYRQSLGQGLEFLIYFQGNSAPDKSGLPSDRFSAERTGGSVSTLTIQRTQQEDSAVYLCASSADTYGGYTFGSGTRLTVV.

The V call is TRBV15, the J call TRBJ2-3, with D possibly being TRBD1 (6 bases). Germline assignment: CDR1 LNHNV and CDR2 YYDKDF (reference sequence). The CDR3 has 16 amino acids. Trimming removed 0 bases at V and 0 bases at J, with 10 bases between. The CDR3: CATSRDRGASTDTQYF. For the CDR3, the DNA is TGTGCCACCAGCAGAGACAGGGGAGCTAGCACAGATACGCAGTATTTT. Together with reference TRBV15 and TRBJ2-3, the CDR3 gives the full variable domain: DAMVIQNPRYQVTQFGKPVTLSCSQTLNHNVMYWYQQKSSQAPKLLFHYYDKDFNNEADTPDNFQSRRPNTSFCFLDIRSPGLGDTAMYLCATSRDRGASTDTQYFGPGTRLTVL.

This sequence joins TRBV21-1 and TRBJ1-1; the table's D call of TRBD1 was not tested on the DNA. TRBV21-1 is tagged as a pseudogene. The length of the CDR3 is 13 residues. Written as DNA, the CDR3 is TGTGCCAGCAGCGCTCCTACAGGGGTTGAAGCTTTCTTT. Protein product: CASSAPTGVEAFF.